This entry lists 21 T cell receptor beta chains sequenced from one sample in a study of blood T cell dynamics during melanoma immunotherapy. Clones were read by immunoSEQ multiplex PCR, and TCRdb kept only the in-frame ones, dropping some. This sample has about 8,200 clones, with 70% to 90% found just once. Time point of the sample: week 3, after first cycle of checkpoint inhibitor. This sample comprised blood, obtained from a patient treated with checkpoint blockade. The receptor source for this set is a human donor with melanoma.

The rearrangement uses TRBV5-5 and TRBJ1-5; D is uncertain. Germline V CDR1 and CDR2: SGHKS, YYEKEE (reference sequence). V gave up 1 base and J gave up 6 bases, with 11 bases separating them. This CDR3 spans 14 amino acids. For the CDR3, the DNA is TGTGCCAGCAGCTTGTGGGGTTTAGGTCAGCCCCAGCATTTT. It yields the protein CASSLWGLGQPQHF.

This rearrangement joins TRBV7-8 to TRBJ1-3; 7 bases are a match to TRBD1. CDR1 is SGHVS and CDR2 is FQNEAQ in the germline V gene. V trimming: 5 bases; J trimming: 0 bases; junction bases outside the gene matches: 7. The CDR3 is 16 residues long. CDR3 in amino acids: CASSPRTGSSGNTIYF. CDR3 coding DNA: TGTGCCAGCAGCCCCCGGACAGGCAGCTCTGGAAACACCATATATTTT.

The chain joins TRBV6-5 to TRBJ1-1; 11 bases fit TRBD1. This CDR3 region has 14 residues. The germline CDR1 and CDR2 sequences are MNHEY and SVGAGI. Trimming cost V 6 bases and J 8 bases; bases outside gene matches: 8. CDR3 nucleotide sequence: TGTGCCAGCAGCCCAGGACAGGGGGCTTGGGAAGCTTTCTTT. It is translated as CASSPGQGAWEAFF.

This CDR3 is CSARTGNTEAFF. The CDR3 DNA reads as TGCAGCGCTAGGACAGGGAACACTGAAGCTTTCTTT. The V and J genes are TRBV29-1 and TRBJ1-1; 7 bases are a match to TRBD1. This CDR3 contains 12 residues. After removal of 7 bases from V and 1 base from J, the junction contained 3 bases not matched to a gene. Germline values: CDR1 SQVTM, CDR2 ANQGSEA. Looking up the rest from reference TRBV29-1 and TRBJ1-1 gives the full variable domain: SAVISQKPSRDICQRGTSLTIQCQVDSQVTMMFWYRQQPGQSLTLIATANQGSEATYESGFVIDKFPISRPNLTFSTLTVSNMSPEDSSIYLCSARTGNTEAFFGQGTRLTVV.

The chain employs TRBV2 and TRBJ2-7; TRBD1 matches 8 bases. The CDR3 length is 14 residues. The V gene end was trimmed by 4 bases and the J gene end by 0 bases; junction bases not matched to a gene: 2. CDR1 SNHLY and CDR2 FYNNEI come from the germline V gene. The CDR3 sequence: CASSGDRFSYEQYF. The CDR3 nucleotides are TGTGCCAGCAGTGGGGACAGGTTCTCCTACGAGCAGTACTTC.

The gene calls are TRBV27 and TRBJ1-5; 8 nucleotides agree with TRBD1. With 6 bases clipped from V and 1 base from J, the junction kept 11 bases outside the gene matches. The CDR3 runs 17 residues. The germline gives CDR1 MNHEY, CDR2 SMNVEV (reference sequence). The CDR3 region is CASSRRTGPLSNQPQHF. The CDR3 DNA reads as TGTGCCAGCAGCAGAAGGACAGGGCCTCTAAGCAATCAGCCCCAGCATTTT.

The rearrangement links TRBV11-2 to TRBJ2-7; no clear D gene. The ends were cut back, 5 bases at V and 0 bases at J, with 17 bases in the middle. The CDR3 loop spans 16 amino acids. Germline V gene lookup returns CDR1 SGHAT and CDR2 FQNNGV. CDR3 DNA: TGTGCCAGCAGCCCACTCAACCGTGCCAGCTCCTACGAGCAGTACTTC. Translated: CASSPLNRASSYEQYF.

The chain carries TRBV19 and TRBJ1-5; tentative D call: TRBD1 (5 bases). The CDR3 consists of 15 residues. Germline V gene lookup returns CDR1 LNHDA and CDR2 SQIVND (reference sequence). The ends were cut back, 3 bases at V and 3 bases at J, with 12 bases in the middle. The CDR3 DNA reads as TGTGCCAGTAGTATTTCGGCAGGGCCCAATCAGCCCCAGCATTTT. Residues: CASSISAGPNQPQHF.

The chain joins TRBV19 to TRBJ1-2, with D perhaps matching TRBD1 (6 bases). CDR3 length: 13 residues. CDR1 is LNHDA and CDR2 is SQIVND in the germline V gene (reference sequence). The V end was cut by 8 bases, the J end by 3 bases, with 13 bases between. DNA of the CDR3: TGTGCCAGTCACAGGGTAGCGGACTATGGCTACACCTTC. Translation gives CASHRVADYGYTF.

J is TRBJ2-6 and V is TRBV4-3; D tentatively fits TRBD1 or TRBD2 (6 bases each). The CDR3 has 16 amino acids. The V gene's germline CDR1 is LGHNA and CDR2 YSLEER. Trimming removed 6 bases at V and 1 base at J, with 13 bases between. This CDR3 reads CASSEQGGSGANVLTF. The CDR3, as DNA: TGCGCCAGCAGTGAACAGGGAGGATCTGGGGCCAACGTCCTGACTTTC.

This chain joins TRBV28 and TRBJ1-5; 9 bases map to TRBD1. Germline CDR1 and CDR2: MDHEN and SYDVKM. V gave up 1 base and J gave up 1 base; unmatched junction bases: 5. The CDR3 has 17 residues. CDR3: CASSLSLGTGSNQPQHF. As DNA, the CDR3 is TGTGCCAGCAGTTTATCCCTCGGGACAGGGAGCAATCAGCCCCAGCATTTT.

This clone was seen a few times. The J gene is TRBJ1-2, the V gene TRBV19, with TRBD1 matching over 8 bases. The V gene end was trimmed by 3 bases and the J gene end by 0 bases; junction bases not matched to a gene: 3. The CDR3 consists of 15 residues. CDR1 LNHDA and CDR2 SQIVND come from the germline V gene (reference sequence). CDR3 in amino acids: CASSIRTGTNYGYTF. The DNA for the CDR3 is TGTGCCAGTAGTATCAGGACAGGGACTAACTATGGCTACACCTTC.

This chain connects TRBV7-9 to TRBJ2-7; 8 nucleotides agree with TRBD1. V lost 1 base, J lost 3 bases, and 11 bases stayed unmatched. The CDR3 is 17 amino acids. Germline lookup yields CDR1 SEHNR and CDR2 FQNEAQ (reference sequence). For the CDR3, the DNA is TGTGCCAGCAGCTTAGGGAACCCAGGGGGCCGGGGCTACGAGCAGTACTTC. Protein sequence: CASSLGNPGGRGYEQYF.

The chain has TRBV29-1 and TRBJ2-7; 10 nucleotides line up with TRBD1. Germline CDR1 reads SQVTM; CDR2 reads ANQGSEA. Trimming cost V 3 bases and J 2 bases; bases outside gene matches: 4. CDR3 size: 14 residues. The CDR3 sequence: CSVDTGTGAYEQYF. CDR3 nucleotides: TGCAGCGTTGATACAGGGACAGGGGCCTACGAGCAGTACTTC.

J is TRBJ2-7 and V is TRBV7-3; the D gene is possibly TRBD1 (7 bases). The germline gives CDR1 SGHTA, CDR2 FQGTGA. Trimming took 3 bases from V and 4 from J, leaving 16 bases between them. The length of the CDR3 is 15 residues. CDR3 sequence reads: CASSLAGTVNYEQYF. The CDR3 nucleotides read TGTGCCAGCAGCTTGGCGGGGACAGTAAATTACGAGCAGTACTTC.

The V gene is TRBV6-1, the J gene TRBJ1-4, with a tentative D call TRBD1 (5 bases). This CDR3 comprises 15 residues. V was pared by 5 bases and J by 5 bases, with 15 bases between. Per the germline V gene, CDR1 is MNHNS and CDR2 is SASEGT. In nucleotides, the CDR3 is TGTGCCAGCAGTCCCGACAGCTCTCCAAATGAAAAACTGTTTTTT. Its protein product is CASSPDSSPNEKLFF.

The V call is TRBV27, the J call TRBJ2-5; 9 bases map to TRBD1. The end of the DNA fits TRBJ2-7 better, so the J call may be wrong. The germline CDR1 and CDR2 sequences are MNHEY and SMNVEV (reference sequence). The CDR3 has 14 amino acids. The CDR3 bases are TGTGCCAGCAGTTTGCGGGACAGGGCCTACGAGCAGTACTTC. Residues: CASSLRDRAYEQYF.

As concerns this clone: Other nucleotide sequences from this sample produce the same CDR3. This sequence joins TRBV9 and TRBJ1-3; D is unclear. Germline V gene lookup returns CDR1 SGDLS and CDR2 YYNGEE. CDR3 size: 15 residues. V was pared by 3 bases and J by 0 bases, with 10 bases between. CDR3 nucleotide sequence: TGTGCCAGCAGCGACGACGGAACCTCTGGAAACACCATATATTTT. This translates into CASSDDGTSGNTIYF.

CDR3 coding DNA: TGCGCCAGCAGCCAAGATGGCATAAGGGCCCGCGAGCAGTACTTC. Residues: CASSQDGIRAREQYF. V usage is TRBV4-1 and J usage is TRBJ2-7, with D uncertain. This CDR3 spans 15 amino acids. Between the trimmed V and J ends, which lost 0 bases and 6 bases, there was a span of 15 bases. Germline V gene lookup returns CDR1 MGHRA and CDR2 YSYEKL.

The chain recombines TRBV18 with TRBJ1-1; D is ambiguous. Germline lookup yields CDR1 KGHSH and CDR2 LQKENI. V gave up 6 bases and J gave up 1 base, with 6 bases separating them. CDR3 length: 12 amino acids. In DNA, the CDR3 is TGTGCCAGCTCGGGCAGGAACACTGAAGCTTTCTTT. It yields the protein CASSGRNTEAFF.

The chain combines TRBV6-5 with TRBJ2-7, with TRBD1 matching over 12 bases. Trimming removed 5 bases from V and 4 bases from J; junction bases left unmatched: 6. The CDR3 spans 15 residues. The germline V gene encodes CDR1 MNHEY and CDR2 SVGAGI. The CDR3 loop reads CASSHRDRGRYEQYF. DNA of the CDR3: TGTGCCAGCAGTCACAGGGACAGGGGGCGATACGAGCAGTACTTC.